Listed below are T cell receptor beta chains from one sample, sequenced in a study of CD8+CD57+ T cells in acquired aplastic anemia. TCRdb ran MiXCR on the reads and lists one entry per CDR3 protein. Of 50,000 to 70,000 distinct CDR3 sequences in the sample, around 55% were seen once. Sequenced input: sorted CD4+, CD8+, or CD8+CD57+ T cells (not recorded which) from PBMCs. These receptors came from a human donor in good health, serving as a control. Each CDR3 is given with its conserved first and last residue. D genes are given only for firm matches. Part of the rows lack a size; the others show once, few, many or a class for expanded clones.

.	TRBV29-1	12	TRBJ2-7	.	CSVEDPDYEQYF	TGCAGCGTTGAAGATCCCGATTACGAGCAGTACTTC
.	TRBV5-1	14	TRBJ2-1	many	CASSLQTRVNEQFF	TGCGCCAGCAGCTTGCAGACAAGGGTCAATGAGCAGTTCTTC
.	TRBV11-2	13	TRBJ2-7	many	CASSLMADYEQYF	TGTGCCAGCAGCTTAATGGCAGACTACGAGCAGTACTTC
TRBD2	TRBV19	17	TRBJ2-3	.	CASSMPSGRAVVDTQYF	TGTGCCAGTAGTATGCCTAGCGGGAGGGCCGTTGTTGATACGCAGTATTTT
.	TRBV19	12	TRBJ2-3	.	CATAATTDTQYF	TGTGCCACCGCCGCGACCACAGATACGCAGTACTTT
.	TRBV20-1	14	TRBJ1-2	many	CSASRDATGNGYTF	TGCAGTGCTAGCCGGGACGCAACTGGAAATGGCTACACCTTC
TRBD2	TRBV20-1	16	TRBJ2-5	many	CSASSTSGRTQETQYF	TGCAGTGCTTCCTCGACTAGCGGGCGTACTCAAGAGACCCAGTACTTC
TRBD1	TRBV29-1	15	TRBJ2-7	.	CSVESRGQGLQEQYF	TGCAGCGTTGAGTCTCGGGGACAGGGGTTGCAGGAGCAGTACTTC
.	TRBV11-2	15	TRBJ2-3	many	CASSFRRQTTDTQYF	TGTGCCAGCAGCTTTAGGCGGCAAACCACAGATACGCAGTATTTT
.	TRBV24-1	12	TRBJ1-2	few	CATQDSLYGYTF	TGTGCCACCCAGGACAGCTTGTATGGCTACACCTTC
.	TRBV9	13	TRBJ2-5	.	CASSPRVRETQYF	TGTGCCAGCAGCCCCCGGGTTAGGGAGACCCAGTACTTC
TRBD1	TRBV15	14	TRBJ1-5	medium-sized	CATSSTGGYQPQHF	TGTGCCACCAGCAGCACAGGGGGTTATCAGCCCCAGCATTTT
TRBD1	TRBV29-1	14	TRBJ2-7	.	CSVDPGQGVYEQYF	TGCAGCGTTGACCCGGGACAGGGGGTATACGAGCAGTACTTC
.	TRBV10-3	20	TRBJ1-2	.	CAISDTLLSLLGSANYGYTF	TGTGCCATCAGTGACACATTGCTGTCTCTATTGGGGAGCGCCAACTATGGCTACACCTTC
.	TRBV4-2	12	TRBJ2-2	many	CASSQNTGELFF	TGTGCCAGCAGCCAAAACACCGGGGAGCTGTTTTTT
TRBD1	TRBV20-1	14	TRBJ1-2	.	CSASSRGAGYGYTF	TGCAGTGCTAGCTCCAGGGGGGCCGGCTATGGCTACACCTTC
TRBD1	TRBV11-2	17	TRBJ1-5	.	CASSFFDLRDSNQPQHF	TGTGCCAGCAGCTTTTTTGATCTGCGGGACAGCAACCAGCCCCAGCATTTT
TRBD2	TRBV6-1	16	TRBJ2-3	.	CASEAASGPSTDTQYF	TGTGCCAGCGAGGCCGCTAGCGGGCCTAGCACAGATACGCAGTATTTT
.	TRBV9	15	TRBJ2-7	.	CASSVGTLGGYEQYF	TGTGCCAGCAGCGTAGGGACACTTGGAGGCTACGAGCAGTACTTC
TRBD2	TRBV6-1	15	TRBJ2-7	.	CASEYGSGGAYEQYF	TGTGCCAGCGAATACGGGAGCGGGGGGGCGTACGAGCAGTACTTC
.	TRBV12-3/TRBV12-4	13	TRBJ1-1	once	CASTDASSTEAFF	TGTGCCAGCACTGACGCCTCGTCCACTGAAGCTTTCTTT
TRBD2	TRBV2	15	TRBJ2-7	.	CASSPLAGGTYEQYF	TGTGCCAGCAGTCCGCTAGCGGGAGGAACCTACGAGCAGTACTTC
.	TRBV5-6	15	TRBJ1-5	many	CASSWGRGSNQPQHF	TGTGCCAGCAGCTGGGGACGGGGATCCAATCAGCCCCAGCATTTT
TRBD2	TRBV2	14	TRBJ2-5	.	CASSGLAGQETQYF	TGTGCCAGCAGTGGACTAGCGGGGCAAGAGACCCAGTACTTC
TRBD1	TRBV7-2	14	TRBJ1-2	.	CASSRAGTDNGYTF	TGTGCCAGCAGCCGAGCCGGGACAGATAATGGCTACACCTTC
.	TRBV19	14	TRBJ1-3	many	CASKGSNYGNTIYF	TGTGCCAGTAAAGGCAGCAACTATGGAAACACCATATATTTT
.	TRBV15	15	TRBJ2-2	.	CATTPLSGGTGELFF	TGTGCCACCACACCTCTTTCAGGGGGGACCGGGGAGCTGTTTTTT
.	TRBV28	14	TRBJ1-2	many	CASSPVTGVYGYTF	TGTGCCAGCAGTCCCGTGACAGGCGTCTATGGCTACACCTTC
TRBD1	TRBV5-6	13	TRBJ1-2	.	CATSGTGDYGYTF	TGTGCCACCTCCGGGACAGGGGACTATGGCTACACCTTC
.	TRBV15	15	TRBJ1-2	.	CATSRDQASHYGYTF	TGTGCCACCAGCAGAGATCAGGCGTCCCACTATGGCTACACCTTC
.	TRBV19	13	TRBJ2-3	.	CASSFTRRDTQYF	TGTGCCAGCAGCTTCACACGCAGAGATACGCAGTATTTT
.	TRBV15	15	TRBJ2-7	medium-sized	CATSREGGPLGEQYF	TGTGCCACCAGCAGAGAGGGGGGTCCTTTGGGAGAGCAGTACTTC
.	TRBV7-8	15	TRBJ2-5	.	CASSLAGGGLETQYF	TGTGCCAGCAGCTTAGCCGGGGGCGGGTTAGAGACCCAGTACTTC
TRBD1	TRBV7-8	15	TRBJ2-2	.	CASSIDRGNTGELFF	TGTGCCAGCAGCATAGACAGGGGAAACACCGGGGAGCTGTTTTTT
.	TRBV7-2	11	TRBJ1-1	once	CASSPRTEAFF	TGTGCCAGCAGCCCGCGGACAGAAGCTTTCTTT
.	TRBV10-3	13	TRBJ1-1	medium-sized	CATRTDTVTEAFF	TGTGCCACCCGGACCGATACCGTTACTGAAGCTTTCTTT
.	TRBV10-3	13	TRBJ2-1	once	CASSYSEGDEQFF	TGTGCCAGCAGTTACTCTGAAGGGGATGAGCAGTTCTTC
.	TRBV2	14	TRBJ1-2	.	CASRPAVGGYGYTF	TGTGCCAGCAGACCAGCGGTAGGAGGCTATGGCTACACCTTC
.	TRBV12-5	14	TRBJ2-3	many	CASAKGGGTDTQYF	TGTGCTAGTGCCAAGGGGGGCGGCACAGATACGCAGTATTTT
.	TRBV24-1	15	TRBJ2-5	few	CATSGKGMRQETQYF	TGTGCCACCAGTGGGAAGGGGATGAGGCAAGAGACCCAGTACTTC
TRBD1	TRBV19	15	TRBJ1-5	many	CASRRGTGGVQPQHF	TGTGCCAGTAGGCGCGGGACAGGGGGAGTACAGCCCCAGCATTTT